This TCR beta chain was retrieved from a study of technical replicates of blood from several donors. V lost 5 bases and J 1 base, leaving 8 bases between the germline ends. Per the germline V gene, CDR1 is MDHEN and CDR2 is SYDVKM. The CDR3 has 14 residues. Generated by immunoSEQ multiplex PCR, the TCRdb table keeps only in-frame clones and is missing some. The sample records tens of thousands of clones, around 92% being singletons. The table lists this clone with a count of one. The chain uses TRBV28 and TRBJ1-4, with D perhaps TRBD1 (5 bases). The sequencing sample was made of T cells isolated from PBMCs. The clonotype was recovered from a human donor in good health. The CDR3 region is CASSLTGTNEKLFF. CDR3 bases: TGTGCCAGCAGTCTTACAGGAACTAATGAAAAACTGTTTTTT. The full variable domain, completed using reference TRBV28 and TRBJ1-4, is DVKVTQSSRYLVKRTGEKVFLECVQDMDHENMFWYRQDPGLGLRLIYFSYDVKMKEKGDIPEGYSVSREKKERFSLILESASTNQTSMYLCASSLTGTNEKLFFGSGTQLSVL.